The source of this TCR beta chain is a study of somatic mutations in cytotoxic T cells in rheumatoid arthritis. Study information: Blood from the patient (about 29 ml EDTA) was drawn right after diagnosis, pretreatment. Study-level results: Patients with a largest CD8+ clone exceeding 20% of CD8+ cells numbered 8 of 65.

A word on this clone: Its cognate antigen is unknown.

The table came from immunoSEQ multiplex PCR; TCRdb's copy has only in-frame clones and leaves some out. The sample comprises approximately 11,000 clones, about 80% of which are singletons, and more than 8% rests with the top ten. Germline assignment: CDR1 MNHEY and CDR2 SMNVEV (reference sequence). The CDR3 is made up of 10 amino acids. The V and J ends lost 7 bases and 12 bases respectively, with 10 bases between them. This sequence joins TRBV27 and TRBJ2-1; the D gene is possibly TRBD2 (5 bases). Sequences were obtained from CD8+ T cells sorted from blood. This TCR derives from a woman aged 55-69 years with rheumatoid arthritis. The CDR3 region is CASIGERQFF. CDR3 DNA: TGTGCCAGCATCGGGGAACGGCAGTTCTTC.